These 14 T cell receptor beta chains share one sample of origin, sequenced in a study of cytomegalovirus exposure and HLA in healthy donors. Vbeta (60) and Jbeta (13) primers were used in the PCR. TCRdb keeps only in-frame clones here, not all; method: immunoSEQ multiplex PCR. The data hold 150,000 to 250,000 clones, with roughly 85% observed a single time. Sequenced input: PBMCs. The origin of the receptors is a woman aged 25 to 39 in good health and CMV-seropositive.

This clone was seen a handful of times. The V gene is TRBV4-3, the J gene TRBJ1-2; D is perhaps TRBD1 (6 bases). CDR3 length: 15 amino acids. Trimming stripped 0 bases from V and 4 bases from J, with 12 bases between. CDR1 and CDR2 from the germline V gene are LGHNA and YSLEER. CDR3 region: CASSQDRGGGYGYTF. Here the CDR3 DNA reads TGCGCCAGCAGCCAAGACAGGGGTGGGGGCTATGGCTACACCTTC.

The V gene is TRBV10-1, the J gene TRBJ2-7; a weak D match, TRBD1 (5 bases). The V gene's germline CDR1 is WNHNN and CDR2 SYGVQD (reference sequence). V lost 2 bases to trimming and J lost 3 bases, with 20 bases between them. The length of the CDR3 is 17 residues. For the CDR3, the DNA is TGCGCCAGCAGTGAGAGGACGACAGCGAACCATTTCTACGAGCAGTACTTC. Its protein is CASSERTTANHFYEQYF.

The CDR3 bases are TGTGCCAGCAGCTCGGGACAGGGGGATGAAAAACTGTTTTTT. This codes for CASSSGQGDEKLFF. The rearrangement links TRBV7-6 to TRBJ1-4; 11 bases line up with TRBD1. J gave up 6 bases and V 4 bases, and 1 base lay outside the gene matches. Germline V CDR1 and CDR2: SGHVS, FNYEAQ. CDR3 size: 14 residues.

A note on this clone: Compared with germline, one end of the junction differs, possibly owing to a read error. The CDR3 loop reads CASSYSIGLGTGELFF. The CDR3 bases are TGTGCCAGCAGCTACTCAATCGGGTTGGGCACCGGGGAGCTGTTTTTT. The gene calls are TRBV6-5 and TRBJ2-2; D is unclear. Germline values: CDR1 MNHEY, CDR2 SVGAGI. The CDR3 extends over 16 amino acids.

For the CDR3, the DNA is TGCGCCAGCAGCCAAAGGGACAGGGGAACTCGGCAGTTCTTC. This sequence encodes CASSQRDRGTRQFF. This rearrangement joins TRBV5-1 to TRBJ2-1; 10 bases match TRBD1. CDR1 is SGHRS and CDR2 is YFSETQ in the germline V gene. The CDR3 runs 14 residues. Trimming removed 4 bases from V and 12 bases from J; junction bases left unmatched: 10.

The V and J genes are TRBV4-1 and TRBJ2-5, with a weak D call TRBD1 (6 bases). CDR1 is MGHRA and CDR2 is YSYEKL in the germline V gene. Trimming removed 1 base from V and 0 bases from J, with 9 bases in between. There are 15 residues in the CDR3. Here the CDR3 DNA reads TGCGCCAGCAGCCAAGCTCAGGGGCACCAAGAGACCCAGTACTTC. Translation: CASSQAQGHQETQYF.

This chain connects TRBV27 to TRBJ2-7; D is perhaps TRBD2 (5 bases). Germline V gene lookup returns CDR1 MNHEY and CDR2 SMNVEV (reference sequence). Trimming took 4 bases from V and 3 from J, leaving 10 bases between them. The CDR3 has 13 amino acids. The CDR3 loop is CASSYGLYYEQYF. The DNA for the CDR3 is TGTGCCAGCAGTTATGGACTGTACTACGAGCAGTACTTC.

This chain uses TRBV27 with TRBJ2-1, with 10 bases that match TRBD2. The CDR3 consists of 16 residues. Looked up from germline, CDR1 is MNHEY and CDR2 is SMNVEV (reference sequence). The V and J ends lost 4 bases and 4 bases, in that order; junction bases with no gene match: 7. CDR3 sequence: CASSYGGSGGYNEQFF. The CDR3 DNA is TGTGCCAGCAGTTACGGTGGTAGCGGGGGGTACAATGAGCAGTTCTTC.

CDR3: CASSLTSGAHNEQFF. For the CDR3, the DNA is TGTGCCAGCAGCCTTACTAGCGGAGCCCACAATGAGCAGTTCTTC. This chain links TRBV11-3 with TRBJ2-1, with 8 bases matching TRBD2. With V trimmed by 5 bases and J by 5 bases, 8 bases remained unmatched. From germline, CDR1 is SGHNT and CDR2 YENEEA. This CDR3 has 15 amino acids.

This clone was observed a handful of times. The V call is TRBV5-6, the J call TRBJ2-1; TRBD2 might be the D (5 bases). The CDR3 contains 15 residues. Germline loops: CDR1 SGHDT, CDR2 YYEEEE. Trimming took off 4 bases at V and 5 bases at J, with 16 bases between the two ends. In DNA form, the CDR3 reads TGTGCCAGCAGCCCGGCTGGTACTAGGGACAATGAGCAGTTCTTC. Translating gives CASSPAGTRDNEQFF.

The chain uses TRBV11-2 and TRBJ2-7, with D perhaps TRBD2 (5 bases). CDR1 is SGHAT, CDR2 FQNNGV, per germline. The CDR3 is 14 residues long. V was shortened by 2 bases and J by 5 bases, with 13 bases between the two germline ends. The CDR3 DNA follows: TGTGCCAGCAGCTTACAGCGGTGGGTCGACGAGCAGTACTTC. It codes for CASSLQRWVDEQYF.

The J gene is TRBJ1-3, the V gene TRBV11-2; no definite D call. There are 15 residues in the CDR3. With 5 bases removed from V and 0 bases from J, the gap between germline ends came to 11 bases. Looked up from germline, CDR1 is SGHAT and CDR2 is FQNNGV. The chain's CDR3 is CASSPPVISGNTIYF. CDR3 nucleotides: TGTGCCAGCAGCCCGCCGGTCATCTCTGGAAACACCATATATTTT.

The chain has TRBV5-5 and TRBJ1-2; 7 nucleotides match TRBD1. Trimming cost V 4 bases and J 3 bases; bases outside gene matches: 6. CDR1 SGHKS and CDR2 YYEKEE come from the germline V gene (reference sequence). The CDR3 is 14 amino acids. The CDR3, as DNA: TGTGCCAGCAGCCGGACAGGCGCCGACTATGGCTACACCTTC. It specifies CASSRTGADYGYTF.

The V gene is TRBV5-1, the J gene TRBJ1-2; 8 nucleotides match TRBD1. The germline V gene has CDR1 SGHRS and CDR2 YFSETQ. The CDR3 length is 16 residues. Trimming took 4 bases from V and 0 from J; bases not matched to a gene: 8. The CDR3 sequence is CASSLDGTGANYGYTF. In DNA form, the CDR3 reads TGCGCCAGCAGCCTTGACGGGACAGGAGCTAACTATGGCTACACCTTC. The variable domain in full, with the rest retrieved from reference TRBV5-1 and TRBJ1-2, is KAGVTQTPRYLIKTRGQQVTLSCSPISGHRSVSWYQQTPGQGLQFLFEYFSETQRNKGNFPGRFSGRQFSNSRSEMNVSTLELGDSALYLCASSLDGTGANYGYTFGSGTRLTVV.